This TCR beta chain was sequenced in a study of cytomegalovirus exposure and HLA in healthy donors. The overall study: An earlier analysis identified some 110 million unique TCR beta sequences in about 180 million T cells. Out of about 410 genotyped donors, approximately 84% belonged to the Caucasian-associated ancestry cluster.

J lost 1 base, V lost 4 bases, and 2 bases had no gene match. The CDR3 has 14 residues. Germline V gene sequence: CDR1 SGHKS, CDR2 YYEKEE (reference sequence). Vbeta (60) and Jbeta (13) primers were used in the PCR. Method: immunoSEQ multiplex PCR; TCRdb's copy keeps in-frame clones and lacks some. The sample carries roughly 100,000 clones, 70% to 80% recorded once. This chain uses TRBV5-5 with TRBJ2-3; TRBD2 aligns across 8 bases. This receptor was identified in a man aged 30 to 45 in good health and CMV-seronegative. Material: PBMCs. DNA for the CDR3: TGTGCCAGCAGCCTGACTAGCGGCACAGATACGCAGTATTTT. The encoded protein is CASSLTSGTDTQYF.